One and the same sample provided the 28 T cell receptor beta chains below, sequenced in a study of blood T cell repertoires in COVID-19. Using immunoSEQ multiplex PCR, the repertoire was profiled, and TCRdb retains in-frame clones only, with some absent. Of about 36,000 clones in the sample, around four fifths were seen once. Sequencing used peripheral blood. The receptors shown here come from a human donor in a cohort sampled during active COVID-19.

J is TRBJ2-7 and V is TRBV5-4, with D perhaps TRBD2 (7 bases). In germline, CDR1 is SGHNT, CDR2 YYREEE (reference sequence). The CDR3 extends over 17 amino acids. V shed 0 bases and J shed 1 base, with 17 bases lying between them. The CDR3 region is CASSLAERAGASYEQYF. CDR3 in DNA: TGTGCCAGCAGCTTGGCCGAGCGGGCGGGGGCTTCCTACGAGCAGTACTTC.

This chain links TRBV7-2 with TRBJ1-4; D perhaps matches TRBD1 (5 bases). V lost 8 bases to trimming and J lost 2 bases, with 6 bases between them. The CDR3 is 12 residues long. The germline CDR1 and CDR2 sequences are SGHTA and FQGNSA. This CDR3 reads CASGATNEKLFF. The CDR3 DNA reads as TGTGCCAGCGGGGCGACTAATGAAAAACTGTTTTTT.

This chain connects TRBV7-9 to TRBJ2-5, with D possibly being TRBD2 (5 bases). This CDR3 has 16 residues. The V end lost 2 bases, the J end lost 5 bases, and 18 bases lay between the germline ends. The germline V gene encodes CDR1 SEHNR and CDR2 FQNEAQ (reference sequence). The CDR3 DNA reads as TGTGCCAGCAGCTTATTGTCGTCCTGGAGAGGGGAGACCCAGTACTTC. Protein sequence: CASSLLSSWRGETQYF.

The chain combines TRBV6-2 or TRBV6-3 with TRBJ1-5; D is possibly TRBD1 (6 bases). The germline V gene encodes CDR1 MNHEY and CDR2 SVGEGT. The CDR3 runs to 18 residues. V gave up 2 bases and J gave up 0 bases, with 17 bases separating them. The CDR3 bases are TGTGCCAGCAGTTACCTCTCAGGGGTGGGTGATAGCAATCAGCCCCAGCATTTT. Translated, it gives CASSYLSGVGDSNQPQHF.

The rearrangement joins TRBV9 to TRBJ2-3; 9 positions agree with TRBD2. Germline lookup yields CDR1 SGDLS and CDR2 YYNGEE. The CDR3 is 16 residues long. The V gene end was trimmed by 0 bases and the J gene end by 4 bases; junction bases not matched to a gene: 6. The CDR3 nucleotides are TGTGCCAGCAGCGTAGCGGCGGGGGGGCATGCAGATACGCAGTATTTT. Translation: CASSVAAGGHADTQYF.

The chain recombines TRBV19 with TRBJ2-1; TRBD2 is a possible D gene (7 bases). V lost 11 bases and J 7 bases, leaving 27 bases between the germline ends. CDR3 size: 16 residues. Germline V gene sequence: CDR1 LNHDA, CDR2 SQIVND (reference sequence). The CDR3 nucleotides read TGTGCCGCTCAGGGGAGTGGAGCGGGGAGGGCGAATGAGCAGTTCTTC. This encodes CAAQGSGAGRANEQFF.

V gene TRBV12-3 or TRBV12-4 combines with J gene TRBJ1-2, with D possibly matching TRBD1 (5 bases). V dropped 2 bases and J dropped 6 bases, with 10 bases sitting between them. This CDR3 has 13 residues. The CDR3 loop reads CASSLQGPNGYTF. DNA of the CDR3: TGTGCCAGCAGTTTACAGGGCCCAAATGGCTACACCTTC.

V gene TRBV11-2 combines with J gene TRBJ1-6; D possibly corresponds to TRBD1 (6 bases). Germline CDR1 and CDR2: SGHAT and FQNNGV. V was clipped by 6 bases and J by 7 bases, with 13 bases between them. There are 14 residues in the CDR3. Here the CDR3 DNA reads TGTGCCAGCAGACTGCCCGGACAGAATTCACCCCTCCACTTT. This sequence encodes CASRLPGQNSPLHF.

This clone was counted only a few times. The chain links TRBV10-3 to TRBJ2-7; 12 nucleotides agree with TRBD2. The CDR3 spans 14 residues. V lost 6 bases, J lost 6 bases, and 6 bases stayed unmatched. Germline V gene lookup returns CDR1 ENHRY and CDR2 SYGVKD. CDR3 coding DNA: TGTGCCATCAGGACTAGCGGGGGTCCCTCCGAGCAGTACTTC. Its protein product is CAIRTSGGPSEQYF.

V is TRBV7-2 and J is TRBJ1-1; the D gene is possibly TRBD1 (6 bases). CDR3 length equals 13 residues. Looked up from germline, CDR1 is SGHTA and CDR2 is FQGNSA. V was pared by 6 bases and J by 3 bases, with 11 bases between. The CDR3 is CASSRDTYTEAFF. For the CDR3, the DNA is TGTGCCAGCAGTCGGGACACGTACACTGAAGCTTTCTTT.

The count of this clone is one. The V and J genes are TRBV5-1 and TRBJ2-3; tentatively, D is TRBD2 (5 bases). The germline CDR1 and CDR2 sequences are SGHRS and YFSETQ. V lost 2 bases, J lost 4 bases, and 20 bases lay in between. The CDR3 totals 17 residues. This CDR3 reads CASSLPGRGGRADTQYF. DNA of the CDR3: TGCGCCAGCAGCTTACCGGGCCGCGGAGGAAGGGCAGATACGCAGTATTTT.

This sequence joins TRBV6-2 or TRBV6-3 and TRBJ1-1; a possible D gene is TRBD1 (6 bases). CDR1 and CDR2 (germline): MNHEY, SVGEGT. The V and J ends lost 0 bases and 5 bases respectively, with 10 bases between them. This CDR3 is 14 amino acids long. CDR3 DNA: TGTGCCAGCAGTTACTCGCCAGGGGCGACTGAAGCTTTCTTT. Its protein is CASSYSPGATEAFF.

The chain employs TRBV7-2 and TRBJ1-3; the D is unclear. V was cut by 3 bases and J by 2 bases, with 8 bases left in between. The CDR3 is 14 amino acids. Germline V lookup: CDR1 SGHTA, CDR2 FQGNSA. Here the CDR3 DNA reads TGTGCCAGCAGCTTCACAGTAACTGGAAACACCATATATTTT. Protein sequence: CASSFTVTGNTIYF.

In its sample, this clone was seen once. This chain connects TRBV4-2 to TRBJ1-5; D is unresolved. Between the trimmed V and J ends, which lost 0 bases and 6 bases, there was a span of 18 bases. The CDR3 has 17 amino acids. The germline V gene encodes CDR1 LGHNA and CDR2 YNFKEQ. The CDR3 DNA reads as TGTGCCAGCAGCCAAGAAGTTTCGTCCCCAGTCTCTCAGCCCCAGCATTTT. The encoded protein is CASSQEVSSPVSQPQHF.

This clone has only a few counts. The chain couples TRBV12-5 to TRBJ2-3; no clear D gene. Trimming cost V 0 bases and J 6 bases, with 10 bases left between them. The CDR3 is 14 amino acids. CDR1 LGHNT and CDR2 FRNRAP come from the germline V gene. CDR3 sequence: CASGLVPTIDTQYF. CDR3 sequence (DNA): TGTGCTAGTGGTTTGGTACCCACAATTGATACGCAGTATTTT.

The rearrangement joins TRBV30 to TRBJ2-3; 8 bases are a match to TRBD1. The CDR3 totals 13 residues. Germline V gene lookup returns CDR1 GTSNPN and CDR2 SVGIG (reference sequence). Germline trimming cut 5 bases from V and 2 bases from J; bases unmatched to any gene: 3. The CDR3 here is CAWGDRNTDTQYF. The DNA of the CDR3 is TGTGCCTGGGGGGACAGGAACACAGATACGCAGTATTTT.

The CDR3 nucleotides read TGTGCCAGCACCAAGACTAGCGGGGGAACAGATACGCAGTATTTT. Protein: CASTKTSGGTDTQYF. The chain recombines TRBV7-9 with TRBJ2-3; 12 bases line up with TRBD2. Per germline, CDR1 SEHNR and CDR2 FQNEAQ (reference sequence). This CDR3 has 15 residues. The trim removed 7 bases at V and 3 bases at J, leaving 5 bases unmatched.

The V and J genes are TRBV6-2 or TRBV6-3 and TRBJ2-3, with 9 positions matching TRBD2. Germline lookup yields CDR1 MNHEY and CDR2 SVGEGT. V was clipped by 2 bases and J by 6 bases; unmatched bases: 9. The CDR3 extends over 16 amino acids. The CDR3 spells CASSYTAGGPSDTQYF. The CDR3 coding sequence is TGTGCCAGCAGTTACACGGCGGGGGGGCCATCGGATACGCAGTATTTT.

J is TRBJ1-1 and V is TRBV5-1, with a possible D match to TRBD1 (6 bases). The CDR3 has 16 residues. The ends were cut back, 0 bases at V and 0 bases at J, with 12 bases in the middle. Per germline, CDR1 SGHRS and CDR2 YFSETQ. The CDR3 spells CASSLAGTSVNTEAFF. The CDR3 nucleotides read TGCGCCAGCAGCTTGGCCGGGACATCCGTGAACACTGAAGCTTTCTTT.

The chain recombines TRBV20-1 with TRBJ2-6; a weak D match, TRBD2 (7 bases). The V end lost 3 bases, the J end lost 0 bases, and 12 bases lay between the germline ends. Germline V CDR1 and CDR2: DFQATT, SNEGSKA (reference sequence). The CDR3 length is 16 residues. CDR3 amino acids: CSASEGGYSGANVLTF. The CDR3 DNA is TGCAGTGCTAGTGAGGGGGGGTACTCTGGGGCCAACGTCCTGACTTTC.

The CDR3, as DNA: TGTGCCAGCAGCCGCGACAGAGAAGAGACCCAGTACTTC. This sequence encodes CASSRDREETQYF. The chain is built from TRBV5-4 and TRBJ2-5; D might be TRBD1 (5 bases). Germline V gene lookup returns CDR1 SGHNT and CDR2 YYREEE (reference sequence). The CDR3 length is 13 residues. The ends were cut back, 4 bases at V and 3 bases at J, with 10 bases in the middle.

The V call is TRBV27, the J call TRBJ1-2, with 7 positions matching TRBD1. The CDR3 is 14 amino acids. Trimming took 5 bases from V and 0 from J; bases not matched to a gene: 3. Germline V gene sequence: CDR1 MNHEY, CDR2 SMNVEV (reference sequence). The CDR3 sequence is CASSADRSNYGYTF. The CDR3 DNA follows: TGTGCCAGCAGTGCGGACAGGTCTAACTATGGCTACACCTTC.

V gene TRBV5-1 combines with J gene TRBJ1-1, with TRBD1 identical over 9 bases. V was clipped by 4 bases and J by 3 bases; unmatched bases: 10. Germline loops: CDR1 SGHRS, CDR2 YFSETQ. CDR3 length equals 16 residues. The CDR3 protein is CASSIRQGGLDTEAFF. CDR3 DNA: TGCGCCAGCAGCATACGACAGGGGGGTCTGGACACTGAAGCTTTCTTT.

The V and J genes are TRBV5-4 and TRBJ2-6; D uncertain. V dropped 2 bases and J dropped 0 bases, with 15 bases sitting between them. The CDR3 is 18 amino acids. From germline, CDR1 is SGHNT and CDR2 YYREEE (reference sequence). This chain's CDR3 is CASSFPMEPSSGANVLTF. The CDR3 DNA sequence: TGTGCCAGCAGCTTCCCCATGGAGCCAAGCTCTGGGGCCAACGTCCTGACTTTC.

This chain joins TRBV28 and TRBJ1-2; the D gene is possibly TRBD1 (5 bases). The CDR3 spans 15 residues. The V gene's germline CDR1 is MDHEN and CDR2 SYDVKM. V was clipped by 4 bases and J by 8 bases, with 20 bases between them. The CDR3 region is CASSSQMTERGGYTF. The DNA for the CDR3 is TGTGCCAGCAGTTCTCAAATGACGGAAAGGGGAGGCTACACCTTC.

CDR3 in amino acids: CASSLSGGGEYEQYF. The CDR3 nucleotides are TGCGCCAGCAGCCTCTCTGGAGGAGGCGAGTACGAGCAGTACTTC. This chain connects TRBV4-3 to TRBJ2-7; possible D gene TRBD2, 5 bases. V was clipped by 4 bases and J by 4 bases, with 17 bases between them. This CDR3 comprises 15 residues. Germline lookup yields CDR1 LGHNA and CDR2 YSLEER.

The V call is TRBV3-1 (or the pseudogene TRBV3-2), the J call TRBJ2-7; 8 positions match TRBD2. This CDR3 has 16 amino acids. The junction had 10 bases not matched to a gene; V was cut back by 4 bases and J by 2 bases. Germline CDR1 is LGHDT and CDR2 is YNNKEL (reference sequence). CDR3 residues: CASSPGTGTRTYEQYF. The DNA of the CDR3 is TGTGCCAGCAGCCCTGGAACCGGGACTAGAACCTACGAGCAGTACTTC.

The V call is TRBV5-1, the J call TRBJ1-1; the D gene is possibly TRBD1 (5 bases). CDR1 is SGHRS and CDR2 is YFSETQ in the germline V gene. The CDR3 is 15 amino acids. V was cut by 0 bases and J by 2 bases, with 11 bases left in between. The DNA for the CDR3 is TGCGCCAGCAGCTTGGAGGGTCAGGGAAACACTGAAGCTTTCTTT. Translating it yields CASSLEGQGNTEAFF.